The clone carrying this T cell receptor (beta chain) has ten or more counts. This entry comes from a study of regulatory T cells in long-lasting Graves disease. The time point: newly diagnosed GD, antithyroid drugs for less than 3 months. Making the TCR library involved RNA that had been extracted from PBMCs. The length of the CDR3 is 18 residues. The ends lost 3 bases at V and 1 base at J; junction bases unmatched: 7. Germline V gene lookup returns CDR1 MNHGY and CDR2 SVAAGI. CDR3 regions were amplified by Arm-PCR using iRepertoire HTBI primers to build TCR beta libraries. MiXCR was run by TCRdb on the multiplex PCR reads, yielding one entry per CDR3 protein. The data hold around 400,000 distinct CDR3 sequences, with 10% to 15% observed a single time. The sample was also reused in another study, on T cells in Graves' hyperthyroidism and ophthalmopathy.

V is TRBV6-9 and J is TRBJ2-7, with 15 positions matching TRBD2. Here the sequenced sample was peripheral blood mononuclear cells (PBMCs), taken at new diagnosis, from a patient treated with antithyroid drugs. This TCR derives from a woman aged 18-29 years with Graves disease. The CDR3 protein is CASSYPGLAGGQSYEQYF. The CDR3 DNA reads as TGTGCCAGCAGTTACCCCGGACTAGCGGGAGGGCAATCCTACGAGCAGTACTTC.